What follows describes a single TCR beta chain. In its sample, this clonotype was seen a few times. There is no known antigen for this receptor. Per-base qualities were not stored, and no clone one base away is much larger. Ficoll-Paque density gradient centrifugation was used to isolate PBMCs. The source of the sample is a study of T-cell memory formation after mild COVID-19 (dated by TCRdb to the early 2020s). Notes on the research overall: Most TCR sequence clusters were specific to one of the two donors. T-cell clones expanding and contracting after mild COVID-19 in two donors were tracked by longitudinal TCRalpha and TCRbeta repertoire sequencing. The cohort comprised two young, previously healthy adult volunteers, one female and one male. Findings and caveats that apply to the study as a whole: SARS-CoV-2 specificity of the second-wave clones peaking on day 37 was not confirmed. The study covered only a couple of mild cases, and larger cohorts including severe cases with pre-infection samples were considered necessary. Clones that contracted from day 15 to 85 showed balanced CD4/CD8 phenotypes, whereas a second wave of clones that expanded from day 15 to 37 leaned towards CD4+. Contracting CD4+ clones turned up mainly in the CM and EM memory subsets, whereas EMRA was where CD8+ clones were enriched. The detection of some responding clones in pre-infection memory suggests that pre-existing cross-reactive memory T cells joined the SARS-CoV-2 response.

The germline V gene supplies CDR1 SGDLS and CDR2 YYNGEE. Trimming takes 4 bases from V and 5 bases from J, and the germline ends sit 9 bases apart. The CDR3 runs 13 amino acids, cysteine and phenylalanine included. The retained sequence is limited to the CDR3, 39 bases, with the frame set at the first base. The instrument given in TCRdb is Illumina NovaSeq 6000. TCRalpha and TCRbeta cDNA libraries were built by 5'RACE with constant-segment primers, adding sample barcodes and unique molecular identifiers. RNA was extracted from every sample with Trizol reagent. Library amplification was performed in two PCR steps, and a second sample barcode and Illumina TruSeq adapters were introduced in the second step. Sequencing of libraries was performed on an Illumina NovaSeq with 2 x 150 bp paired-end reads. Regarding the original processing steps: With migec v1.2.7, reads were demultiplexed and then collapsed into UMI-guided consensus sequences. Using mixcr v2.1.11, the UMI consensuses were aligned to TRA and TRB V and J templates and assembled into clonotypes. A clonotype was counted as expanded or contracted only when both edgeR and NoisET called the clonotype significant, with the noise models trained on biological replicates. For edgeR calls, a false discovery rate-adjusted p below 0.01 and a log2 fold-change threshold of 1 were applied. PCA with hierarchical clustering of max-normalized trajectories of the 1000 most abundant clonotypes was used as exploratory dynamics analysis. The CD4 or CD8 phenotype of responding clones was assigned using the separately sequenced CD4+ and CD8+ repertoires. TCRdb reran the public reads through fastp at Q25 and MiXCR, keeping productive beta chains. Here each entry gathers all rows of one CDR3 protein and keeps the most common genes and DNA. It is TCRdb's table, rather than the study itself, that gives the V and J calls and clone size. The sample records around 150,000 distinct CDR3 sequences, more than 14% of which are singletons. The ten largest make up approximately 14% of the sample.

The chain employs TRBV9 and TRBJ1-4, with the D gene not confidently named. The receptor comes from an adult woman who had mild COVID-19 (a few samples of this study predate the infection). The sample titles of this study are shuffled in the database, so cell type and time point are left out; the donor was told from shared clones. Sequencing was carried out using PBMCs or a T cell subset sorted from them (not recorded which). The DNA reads TGTGCCAGCAGCACTCGACCCAATGAAAAACTGTTTTTT. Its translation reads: CASSTRPNEKLFF.